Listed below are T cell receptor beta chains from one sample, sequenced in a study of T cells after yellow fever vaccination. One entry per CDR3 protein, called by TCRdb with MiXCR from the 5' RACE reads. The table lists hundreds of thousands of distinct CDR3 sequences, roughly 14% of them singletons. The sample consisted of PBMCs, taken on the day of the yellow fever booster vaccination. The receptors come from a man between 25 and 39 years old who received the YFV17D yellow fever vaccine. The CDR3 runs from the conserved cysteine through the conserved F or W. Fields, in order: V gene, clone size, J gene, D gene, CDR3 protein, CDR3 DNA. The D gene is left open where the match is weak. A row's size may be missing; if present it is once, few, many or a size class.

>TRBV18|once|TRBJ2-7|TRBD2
CASSRIGTSGIVYEQYF
TGTGCCAGCTCACGAATCGGGACTAGCGGGATAGTTTACGAGCAGTACTTC
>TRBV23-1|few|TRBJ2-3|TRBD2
CASSQSQNPAGGDTQYF
TGCGCCAGCAGTCAATCTCAAAATCCAGCGGGAGGAGATACGCAGTATTTT
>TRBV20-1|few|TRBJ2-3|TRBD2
CSGSKREASTDTQYF
TGCAGTGGGTCAAAGCGGGAGGCGAGCACAGATACGCAGTATTTT
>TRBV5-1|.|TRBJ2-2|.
CASSFSTIGNTGELFF
TGCGCCAGCAGCTTTTCGACCATCGGGAACACCGGGGAGCTGTTTTTT
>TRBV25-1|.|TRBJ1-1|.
CATRIGNTEAFF
TGTGCCACCAGGATAGGGAACACTGAAGCTTTCTTT
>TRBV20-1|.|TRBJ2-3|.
CSATRGDGTDTQYF
TGCAGTGCCACCAGGGGAGATGGCACAGATACGCAGTATTTT
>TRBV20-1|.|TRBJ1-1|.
CSASRKNTEAFF
TGCAGTGCTAGCAGGAAGAACACTGAAGCTTTCTTT
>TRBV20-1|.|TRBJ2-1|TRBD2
CSARALRGSRGDNEQFF
TGCAGTGCTAGAGCCCTCCGCGGGAGTCGTGGGGACAATGAGCAGTTCTTC
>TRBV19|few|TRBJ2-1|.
CASSLPGRRLNEQFF
TGTGCCAGTAGCCTACCGGGACGGAGGCTAAATGAGCAGTTCTTC
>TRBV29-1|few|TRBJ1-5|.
CSVRDQGNQPQHF
TGCAGCGTCCGGGACCAGGGTAATCAGCCCCAGCATTTT
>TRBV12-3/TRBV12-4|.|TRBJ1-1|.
CASTTAREAFF
TGTGCCAGCACCACGGCCCGGGAGGCTTTCTTT
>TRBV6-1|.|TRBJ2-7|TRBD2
CASRTTSGNSYEQYF
TGTGCCAGCAGAACCACTAGCGGGAACTCCTACGAGCAGTACTTC
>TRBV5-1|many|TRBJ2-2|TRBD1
CASQGQGSFAGELFF
TGCGCCAGCCAGGGACAGGGCAGTTTCGCCGGGGAGCTGTTTTTT
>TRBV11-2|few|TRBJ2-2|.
CASMVLPGELFF
TGTGCCAGCATGGTCCTCCCCGGGGAGCTGTTTTTT
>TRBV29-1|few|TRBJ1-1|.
CSVLDGTLNTEAFF
TGCAGCGTTCTGGACGGGACTCTGAACACTGAAGCTTTCTTT
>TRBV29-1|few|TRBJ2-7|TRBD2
CSGLAGAPSYEQYF
TGCAGCGGACTAGCGGGAGCCCCCTCCTACGAGCAGTACTTC
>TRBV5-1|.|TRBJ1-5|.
CASSSGDSNGQPQHF
TGCGCCAGCAGCTCGGGTGACTCAAATGGCCAGCCCCAGCATTTT
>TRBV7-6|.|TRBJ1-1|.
CASSLGVVGLDTEAFF
TGTGCCAGCAGCTTAGGAGTCGTGGGGTTGGACACTGAAGCTTTCTTT
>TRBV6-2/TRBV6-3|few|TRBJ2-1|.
CATSIEVYNEQFF
TGTGCCACGTCTATAGAGGTTTACAATGAGCAGTTCTTC
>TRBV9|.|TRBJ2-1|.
CASSVAPDNEQFF
TGTGCCAGCAGCGTAGCTCCCGACAATGAGCAGTTCTTC
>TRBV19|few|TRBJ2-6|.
CAIPILLGNSGANVLTF
TGTGCCATCCCGATATTATTGGGGAATTCTGGGGCCAACGTCCTGACTTTC
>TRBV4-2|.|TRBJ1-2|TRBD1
CASSQEAGTGYDYGYTF
TGTGCCAGCAGCCAAGAAGCAGGGACAGGGTACGACTATGGCTACACCTTC
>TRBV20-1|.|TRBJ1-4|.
CSAREWDLNEKLFF
TGCAGTGCTAGAGAGTGGGACCTTAATGAAAAACTGTTTTTT
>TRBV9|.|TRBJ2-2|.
CASRKEGSNTGELFF
TGTGCCAGCAGGAAGGAGGGCAGCAACACCGGGGAGCTGTTTTTT
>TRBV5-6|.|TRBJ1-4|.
CASSSPTAGDKVVNEKLFF
TGTGCCAGCAGCTCGCCGACAGCCGGGGATAAGGTGGTTAATGAAAAACTGTTTTTT
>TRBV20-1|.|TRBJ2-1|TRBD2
CSARGGGPYNEQFF
TGCAGTGCTAGAGGCGGGGGTCCCTACAATGAGCAGTTCTTC
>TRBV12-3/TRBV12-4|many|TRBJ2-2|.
CASSAGTMNTGELFF
TGTGCCAGCAGTGCCGGGACAATGAACACCGGGGAGCTGTTTTTT
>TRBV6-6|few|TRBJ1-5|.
CASSYDNPRAQHF
TGTGCCAGCAGTTACGACAACCCCAGGGCCCAGCATTTT